The present entry profiles one T cell receptor beta chain with its context. This sample stems from a study of cytomegalovirus exposure and HLA in healthy donors. The CDR3 totals 14 residues. V was shortened by 0 bases and J by 7 bases, with 10 bases between the two germline ends. CDR1 is SGDLS, CDR2 YYNGEE, per germline. Primers: 60 Vbeta forward and 13 Jbeta reverse. This table comes from immunoSEQ multiplex PCR, and its TCRdb copy is limited to in-frame clones, with some not included. The sample lists about 130,000 clones; around 70% were seen once. This clonotype originated in a human donor in good health. The rearrangement uses TRBV9 and TRBJ2-2; a weak D match, TRBD2 (5 bases). The sequenced sample consisted of PBMCs. CDR3: CASSVAPGGGELFF. The CDR3 DNA reads TGTGCCAGCAGCGTAGCACCAGGAGGCGGGGAGCTGTTTTTT.